One T cell receptor beta chain is described in this entry. Its cognate antigen is unknown. The data were taken from a study of T cells in localized non-small cell lung cancer. Study findings and constraints: Adjacent lung tissue had a median around 50 of the top 100 clones found in the tumor.

Method: immunoSEQ multiplex PCR; TCRdb's copy keeps in-frame clones and lacks some. The repertoire consists of about 28,000 clones, with about 80% occurring once and the leading ten covering roughly 4.8%. V lost 0 bases and J 13 bases, leaving 16 bases between the germline ends. The CDR3 loop spans 13 amino acids. CDR1 is SGHKS and CDR2 is YYEKEE in the germline V gene (reference sequence). The V gene is TRBV5-5, the J gene TRBJ2-5; no clear D. This receptor was obtained from a man between 40 and 70 years old with stage III lung adenocarcinoma. This specimen consisted of peripheral blood mononuclear cells, obtained before any cancer treatment. The DNA for the CDR3 is TGTGCCAGCAGCTTGGAGACCAGGACCCTTAGGTACTTC. Its protein product is CASSLETRTLRYF.